This T cell receptor (beta chain) was recovered during a study of T-cell reconstitution after alpha-beta-depleted transplantation in children. Findings and limits, study-wide: Elevated TCRbeta diversity at day 60 was traced, in some patients, to surviving recipient T cells and thymic progenitors. A year had passed since transplant, and T-cell counts and diversity by then came mostly from newly produced T cells. There were reportedly several hundred expanded graft clones from which alpha-beta T cells came about two months after transplant.

Preparing the TCRbeta library involved the use of unique molecular identifiers. TCRdb independently ran MiXCR on the PCR reads; one entry per CDR3 protein. The data show 800,000 to 1,000,000 distinct CDR3 sequences, with roughly 29% seen just once and under 30% held by the top ten. Germline CDR1 and CDR2: MDHEN and SYDVKM. There are 13 residues in the CDR3. J gave up 3 bases and V 6 bases, and 5 bases lay outside the gene matches. Worth noting for this clonotype: Its antigen remains unknown.

The V call is TRBV28, the J call TRBJ2-7; 7 positions agree with TRBD2. This material consisted of PBMCs, mostly from graft donor cells, taken 360 days after TCRalphabeta/CD19-depleted stem cell transplant. This sequence was found in a boy under two years old who had a stem cell transplant for SCID, so the T cells may come from the graft donor. The CDR3 region is CASRAGGGYEQYF. The CDR3 coding sequence is TGTGCCAGCAGAGCGGGCGGGGGCTACGAGCAGTACTTC.